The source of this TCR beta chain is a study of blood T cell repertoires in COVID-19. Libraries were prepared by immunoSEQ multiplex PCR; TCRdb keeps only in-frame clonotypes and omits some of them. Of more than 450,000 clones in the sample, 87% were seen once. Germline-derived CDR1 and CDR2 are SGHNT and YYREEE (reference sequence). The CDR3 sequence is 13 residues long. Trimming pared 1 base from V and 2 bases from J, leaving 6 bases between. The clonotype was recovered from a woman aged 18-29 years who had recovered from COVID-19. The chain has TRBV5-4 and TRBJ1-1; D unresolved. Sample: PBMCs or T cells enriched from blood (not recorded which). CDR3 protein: CASSLMSNTEAFF. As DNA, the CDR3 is TGTGCCAGCAGCTTGATGTCAAACACTGAAGCTTTCTTT.